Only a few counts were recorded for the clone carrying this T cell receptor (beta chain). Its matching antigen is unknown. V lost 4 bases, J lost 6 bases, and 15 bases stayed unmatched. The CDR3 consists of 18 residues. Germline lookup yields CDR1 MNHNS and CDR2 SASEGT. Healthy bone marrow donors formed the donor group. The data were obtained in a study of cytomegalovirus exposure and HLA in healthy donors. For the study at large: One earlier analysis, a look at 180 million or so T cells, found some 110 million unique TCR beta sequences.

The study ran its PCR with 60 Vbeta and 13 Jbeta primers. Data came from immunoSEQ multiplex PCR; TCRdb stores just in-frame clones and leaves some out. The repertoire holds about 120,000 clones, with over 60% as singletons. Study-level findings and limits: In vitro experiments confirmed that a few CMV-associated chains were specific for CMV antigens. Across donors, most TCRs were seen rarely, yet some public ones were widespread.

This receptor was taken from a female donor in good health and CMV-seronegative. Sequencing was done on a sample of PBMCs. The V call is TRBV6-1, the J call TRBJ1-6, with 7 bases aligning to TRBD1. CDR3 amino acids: CASSVQQPGQATNSPLHF. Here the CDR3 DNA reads TGTGCCAGCAGTGTACAACAACCAGGACAGGCAACTAATTCACCCCTCCACTTT.